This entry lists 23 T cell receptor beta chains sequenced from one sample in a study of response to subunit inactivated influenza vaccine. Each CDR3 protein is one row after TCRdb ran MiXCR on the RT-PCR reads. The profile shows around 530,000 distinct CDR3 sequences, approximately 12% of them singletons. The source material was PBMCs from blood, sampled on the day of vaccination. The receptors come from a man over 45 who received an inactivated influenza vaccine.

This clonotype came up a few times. The CDR3 sequence: CASSYRTGGITEAFF. The CDR3 nucleotides are TGTGCCAGCAGTTACCGGACAGGGGGAATCACTGAAGCTTTCTTT. V usage is TRBV6-5 and J usage is TRBJ1-1; 10 nucleotides line up with TRBD1. The length of the CDR3 is 15 residues. Germline CDR1 reads MNHEY; CDR2 reads SVGAGI. V trimming: 2 bases; J trimming: 4 bases; junction bases outside the gene matches: 4.

The CDR3 loop is CASSLVAGRSHEQYF. CDR3 nucleotides: TGCGCCAGCAGCTTGGTGGCAGGGAGGTCCCACGAGCAGTACTTC. The V and J genes are TRBV5-1 and TRBJ2-7; maybe TRBD2 (6 bases). Germline CDR1 and CDR2: SGHRS and YFSETQ. V shed 0 bases and J shed 5 bases, with 15 bases lying between them. The CDR3 length is 15 residues.

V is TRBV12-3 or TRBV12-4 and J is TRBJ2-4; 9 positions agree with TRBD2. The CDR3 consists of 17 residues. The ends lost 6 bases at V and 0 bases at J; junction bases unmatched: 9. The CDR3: CASSLSSGILAKNIQYF. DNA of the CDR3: TGTGCCAGCAGCCTCTCTAGCGGGATACTAGCCAAAAACATTCAGTACTTC.

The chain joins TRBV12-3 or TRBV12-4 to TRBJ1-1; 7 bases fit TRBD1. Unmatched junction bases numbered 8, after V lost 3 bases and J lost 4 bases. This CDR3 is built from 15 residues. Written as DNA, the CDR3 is TGTGCCAGCAGTTTGTTTGGGCAGGGGGGCACTGAAGCTTTCTTT. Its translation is CASSLFGQGGTEAFF.

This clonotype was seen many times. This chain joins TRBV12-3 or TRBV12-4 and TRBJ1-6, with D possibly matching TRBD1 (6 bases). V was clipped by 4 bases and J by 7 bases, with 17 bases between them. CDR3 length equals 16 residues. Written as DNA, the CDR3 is TGTGCCAGCAGTTACCCCTTTTTCAGGGGAAATTCACCCCTCCACTTT. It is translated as CASSYPFFRGNSPLHF.

The CDR3 DNA sequence: TGTGCCAGCAGCGTAGGACAGGGGGCCTATGAGCAGTTCTTC. It encodes CASSVGQGAYEQFF. The rearrangement uses TRBV9 and TRBJ2-1; TRBD1 aligns across 10 bases. Looked up from germline, CDR1 is SGDLS and CDR2 is YYNGEE. The CDR3 has 14 residues. Trimming removed 0 bases from V and 8 bases from J; junction bases left unmatched: 2.

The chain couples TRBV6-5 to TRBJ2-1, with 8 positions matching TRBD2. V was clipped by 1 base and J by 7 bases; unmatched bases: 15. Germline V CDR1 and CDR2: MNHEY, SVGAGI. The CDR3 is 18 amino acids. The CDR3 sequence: CASSYLSFARGDENEQFF. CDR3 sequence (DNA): TGTGCCAGCAGTTACTTGTCTTTTGCGCGGGGGGATGAAAATGAGCAGTTCTTC.

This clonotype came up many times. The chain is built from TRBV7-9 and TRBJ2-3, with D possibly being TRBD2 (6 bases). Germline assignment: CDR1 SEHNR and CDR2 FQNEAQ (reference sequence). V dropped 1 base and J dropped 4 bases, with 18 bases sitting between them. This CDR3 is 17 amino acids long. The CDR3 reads CASSLVSDQRRADTQYF. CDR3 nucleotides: TGTGCCAGCAGCTTAGTTTCTGATCAGAGGAGGGCAGATACGCAGTATTTT.

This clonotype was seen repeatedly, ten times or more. CDR3 nucleotide sequence: TGCAGCGTTGAAGCCATGGTGGATACGCAGTATTTT. Residues: CSVEAMVDTQYF. V is TRBV29-1 and J is TRBJ2-3; D remains unclear. The CDR3 is 12 amino acids. Germline CDR1 is SQVTM and CDR2 is ANQGSEA. With 1 base removed from V and 6 bases from J, the gap between germline ends came to 8 bases.

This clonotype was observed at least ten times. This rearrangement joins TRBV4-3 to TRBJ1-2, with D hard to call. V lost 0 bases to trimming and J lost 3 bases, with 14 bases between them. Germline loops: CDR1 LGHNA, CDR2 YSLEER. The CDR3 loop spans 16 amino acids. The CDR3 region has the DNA TGCGCCAGCAGCCAAGATTGGGCGGGTCAGGACTATGGCTACACCTTC. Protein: CASSQDWAGQDYGYTF.

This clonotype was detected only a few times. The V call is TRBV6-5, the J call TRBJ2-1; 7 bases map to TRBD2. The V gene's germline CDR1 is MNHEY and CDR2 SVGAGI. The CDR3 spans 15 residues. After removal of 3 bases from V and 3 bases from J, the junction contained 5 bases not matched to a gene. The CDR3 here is CASSYSSGIYNEQFF. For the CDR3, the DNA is TGTGCCAGCAGTTATTCTAGCGGAATCTACAATGAGCAGTTCTTC.

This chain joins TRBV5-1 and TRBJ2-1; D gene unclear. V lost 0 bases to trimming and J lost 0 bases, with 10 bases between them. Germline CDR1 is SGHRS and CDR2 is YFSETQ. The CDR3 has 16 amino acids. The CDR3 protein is CASSLERISSYNEQFF. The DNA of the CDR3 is TGCGCCAGCAGCTTGGAACGCATTAGCTCCTACAATGAGCAGTTCTTC.

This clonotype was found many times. DNA of the CDR3: TGCAGCGTTCTCCAGGGTGGGACACATCAGTTCTTC. Translating gives CSVLQGGTHQFF. The chain uses TRBV29-1 and TRBJ2-1; TRBD1 might be the D (6 bases). In germline, CDR1 is SQVTM, CDR2 ANQGSEA. The CDR3 extends over 12 amino acids. Between the trimmed V and J ends, which lost 5 bases and 13 bases, there was a span of 18 bases.

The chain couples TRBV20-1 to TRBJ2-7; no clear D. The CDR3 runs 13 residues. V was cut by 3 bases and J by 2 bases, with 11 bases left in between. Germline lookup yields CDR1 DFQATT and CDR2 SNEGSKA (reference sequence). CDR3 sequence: CSASSGGAYEQYF. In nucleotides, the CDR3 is TGCAGTGCTAGCTCAGGTGGGGCCTACGAGCAGTACTTC.

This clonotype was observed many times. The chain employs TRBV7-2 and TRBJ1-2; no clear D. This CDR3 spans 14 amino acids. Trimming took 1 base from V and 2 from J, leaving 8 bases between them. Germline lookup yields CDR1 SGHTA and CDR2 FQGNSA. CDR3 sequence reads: CASSLEVRNYGYTF. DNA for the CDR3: TGTGCCAGCAGCTTAGAAGTCAGAAACTATGGCTACACCTTC.

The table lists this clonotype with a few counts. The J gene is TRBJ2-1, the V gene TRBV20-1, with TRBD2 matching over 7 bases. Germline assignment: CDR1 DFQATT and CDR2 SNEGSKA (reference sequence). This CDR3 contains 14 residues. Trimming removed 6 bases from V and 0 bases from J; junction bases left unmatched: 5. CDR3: CSAFVAGSYNEQFF. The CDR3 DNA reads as TGCAGTGCCTTCGTAGCGGGCTCCTACAATGAGCAGTTCTTC.

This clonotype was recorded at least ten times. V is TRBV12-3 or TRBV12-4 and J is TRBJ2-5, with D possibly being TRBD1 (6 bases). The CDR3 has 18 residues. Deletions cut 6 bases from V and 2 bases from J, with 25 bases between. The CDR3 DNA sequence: TGTGCCAGCAGCCCTCCTCGAGACAGGTCGGGGTTACAAGAGACCCAGTACTTC. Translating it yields CASSPPRDRSGLQETQYF.

CDR3: CASSAVGNYEQYF. The CDR3 coding sequence is TGTGCCAGCAGCGCAGTCGGGAACTACGAGCAGTACTTC. The chain is built from TRBV7-2 and TRBJ2-7; TRBD2 might be the D (5 bases). The CDR3 runs to 13 residues. CDR1 and CDR2 (germline): SGHTA, FQGNSA. V lost 5 bases and J 3 bases, leaving 11 bases between the germline ends.

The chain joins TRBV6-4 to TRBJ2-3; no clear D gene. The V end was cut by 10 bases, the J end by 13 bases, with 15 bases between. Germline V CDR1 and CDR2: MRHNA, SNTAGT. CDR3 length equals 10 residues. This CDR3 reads CANLNSTKYF. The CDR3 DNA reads TGTGCCAACCTGAATTCCACTAAGTATTTT.

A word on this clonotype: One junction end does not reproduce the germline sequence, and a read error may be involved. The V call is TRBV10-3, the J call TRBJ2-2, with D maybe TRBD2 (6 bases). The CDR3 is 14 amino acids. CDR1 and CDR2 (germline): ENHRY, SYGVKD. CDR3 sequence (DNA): TGTGCCATCAGTGGGGGGGTTAACACCGGGGAGCTGTCTTTT. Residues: CAISGGVNTGELSF.

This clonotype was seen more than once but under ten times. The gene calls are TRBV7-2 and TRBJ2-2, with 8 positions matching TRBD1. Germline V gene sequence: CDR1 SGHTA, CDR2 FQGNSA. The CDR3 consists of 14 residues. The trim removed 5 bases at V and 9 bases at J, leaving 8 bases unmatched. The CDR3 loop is CASSLDRALRELFF. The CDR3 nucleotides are TGTGCCAGCAGCCTGGACAGGGCGCTCCGGGAGCTGTTTTTT.

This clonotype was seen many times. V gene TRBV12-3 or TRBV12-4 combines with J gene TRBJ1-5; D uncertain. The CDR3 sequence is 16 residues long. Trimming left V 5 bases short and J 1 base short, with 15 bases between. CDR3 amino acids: CASSTRGEGSNQPQHF. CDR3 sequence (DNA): TGTGCCAGCAGTACCCGTGGGGAAGGAAGCAATCAGCCCCAGCATTTT.

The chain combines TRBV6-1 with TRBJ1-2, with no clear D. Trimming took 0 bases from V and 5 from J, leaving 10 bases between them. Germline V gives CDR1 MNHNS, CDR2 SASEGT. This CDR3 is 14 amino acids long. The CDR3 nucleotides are TGTGCCAGCAGTGAAGCGAGGGCATGGTATGGCTACACCTTC. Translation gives CASSEARAWYGYTF.